Following are 20 T cell receptor beta chains from one sample sequenced in a study of blood T cell repertoires in COVID-19. Generated by immunoSEQ multiplex PCR, the TCRdb table keeps only in-frame clones and is missing some. The sample records just over 95,000 clones, approximately 90% being singletons. Sequencing was carried out using peripheral blood. The origin of the receptors is a man aged 45-60 years with acute or convalescent COVID-19.

This chain joins TRBV6-4 and TRBJ2-3; 7 nucleotides align to TRBD2. The germline V gene encodes CDR1 MRHNA and CDR2 SNTAGT. V gave up 2 bases and J gave up 0 bases; unmatched junction bases: 11. This CDR3 is built from 18 residues. The CDR3 region is CASSDGTSDLESTDTQYF. CDR3 sequence (DNA): TGTGCCAGCAGTGACGGAACTAGCGATTTGGAAAGCACAGATACGCAGTATTTT.

CDR3 protein: CASSSAADRGGYSPLHF. The CDR3 region has the DNA TGTGCCAGCAGTTCCGCCGCCGACAGGGGTGGGTATTCACCCCTCCACTTT. V and J are TRBV6-2 or TRBV6-3 and TRBJ1-6, with 8 bases that match TRBD1. The CDR3 runs 17 residues. Germline V gives CDR1 MNHEY, CDR2 SVGEGT. V shed 4 bases and J 8 bases; nucleotides not matched to a gene: 13.

The chain's CDR3 is CATGWGETEAFF. The CDR3, as DNA: TGTGCCACCGGCTGGGGGGAGACTGAAGCTTTCTTT. The chain links TRBV10-3 to TRBJ1-1, with D possibly TRBD1 on 5 matching bases. The germline V gene encodes CDR1 ENHRY and CDR2 SYGVKD. The CDR3 spans 12 residues. Trimming cost V 10 bases and J 5 bases, with 14 bases left between them.

The chain employs TRBV18 and TRBJ1-5; D perhaps matches TRBD1 (5 bases). Germline CDR1 KGHSH, CDR2 LQKENI. Trimming took 3 bases from V and 7 from J, leaving 13 bases between them. The CDR3 is made up of 14 amino acids. This CDR3 is CASSPEAGPQPQHF. CDR3 sequence (DNA): TGTGCCAGCTCACCTGAGGCAGGGCCGCAGCCCCAGCATTTT.

The V and J genes are TRBV11-3 and TRBJ2-5; 10 nucleotides align to TRBD2. The J segment lost 1 base and the V segment lost 3 bases, leaving 8 bases of the junction unmatched. Germline V gene data show CDR1 as SGHNT and CDR2 as YENEEA. This CDR3 is 17 amino acids long. The CDR3 here is CASSFLLAGKAQETQYF. The CDR3 bases are TGTGCCAGCAGCTTCTTACTAGCGGGAAAGGCCCAAGAGACCCAGTACTTC.

The chain links TRBV6-6 to TRBJ1-3, with D perhaps TRBD1 (6 bases). Germline V gene data show CDR1 as MNHNY and CDR2 as SVGAGI (reference sequence). This CDR3 spans 13 amino acids. Trimming shortened V by 7 bases and J by 5 bases, and 12 bases separated the two germline ends. CDR3 sequence (DNA): TGTGCCAGCAACAGGGATAATAGAAACACCATATATTTT. This sequence encodes CASNRDNRNTIYF.

The V and J genes are TRBV6-2 or TRBV6-3 and TRBJ2-5; D might be TRBD2 (6 bases). The CDR3 spans 15 residues. Germline values: CDR1 MNHEY, CDR2 SVGEGT. Trimming pared 4 bases from V and 2 bases from J, leaving 14 bases between. The CDR3 here is CASSFYSSVQETQYF. The CDR3 DNA reads TGTGCCAGCAGTTTTTACTCTAGCGTGCAAGAGACCCAGTACTTC.

The chain uses TRBV19 and TRBJ1-2, with 9 nucleotides matching TRBD1. Germline CDR1 LNHDA, CDR2 SQIVND (reference sequence). The V and J ends lost 4 bases and 4 bases, in that order; junction bases with no gene match: 10. The CDR3 consists of 16 residues. The CDR3 loop is CASSTLGQGISYGYTF. DNA for the CDR3: TGTGCCAGTAGTACCCTGGGACAGGGTATAAGCTATGGCTACACCTTC.

This chain links TRBV5-4 with TRBJ1-1, with 7 bases aligning to TRBD1. The CDR3 extends over 16 amino acids. The V gene's germline CDR1 is SGHNT and CDR2 YYREEE (reference sequence). Trimming at V came to 4 bases and at J to 2 bases, leaving 11 bases not matched to a gene. CDR3 amino acids: CASSRDRFRGNTEAFF. In DNA, the CDR3 is TGTGCCAGCAGCCGGGACAGATTCCGGGGAAACACTGAAGCTTTCTTT.

V gene TRBV21-1 combines with J gene TRBJ1-5. TRBV21-1 is shown as a pseudogene. This CDR3 region has 14 residues. CDR3 residues: CASSKSSPNQPQHF. CDR3 sequence (DNA): TGTGCCAGCAGCAAATCCTCCCCCAATCAGCCCCAGCATTTT.

In its sample, this clone was seen a few times. CDR3 DNA: TGTGCCACCAGCAGGCAGGGGTATAGTAATCAGCCCCAGCATTTT. Protein product: CATSRQGYSNQPQHF. This chain joins TRBV15 and TRBJ1-5, with D possibly being TRBD1 (6 bases). The CDR3 spans 15 residues. V was pared by 3 bases and J by 4 bases, with 13 bases between. Germline CDR1 LNHNV, CDR2 YYDKDF (reference sequence). The variable domain in full, completed from reference TRBV15 and TRBJ1-5, reads DAMVIQNPRYQVTQFGKPVTLSCSQTLNHNVMYWYQQKSSQAPKLLFHYYDKDFNNEADTPDNFQSRRPNTSFCFLDIRSPGLGDTAMYLCATSRQGYSNQPQHFGDGTRLSIL.

The chain uses TRBV3-1 (or the pseudogene TRBV3-2) and TRBJ1-2; the match to TRBD1 covers 7 bases. V shed 2 bases, J shed 4 bases, and the junction held 10 bases outside the gene matches. The CDR3 is 16 residues long. CDR1 is LGHDT and CDR2 is YNNKEL in the germline V gene (reference sequence). The CDR3 nucleotides are TGTGCCAGCAGCCAATCGACCACCGGGACAGCCTATGGCTACACCTTC. Protein product: CASSQSTTGTAYGYTF.

This chain links TRBV3-1 (or the pseudogene TRBV3-2) with TRBJ2-7, with D possibly matching TRBD2 (6 bases). This CDR3 region has 12 residues. Germline V CDR1 and CDR2: LGHDT, YNNKEL (reference sequence). V was shortened by 1 base and J by 7 bases, with 8 bases between the two germline ends. The CDR3 DNA reads TGTGCCAGCAGCCAAGCAGGGAGGGAGCAGTACTTC. Translated, it gives CASSQAGREQYF.

The V call is TRBV7-2, the J call TRBJ1-5, with 9 bases lining up with TRBD1. There are 16 residues in the CDR3. CDR1 is SGHTA and CDR2 is FQGNSA in the germline V gene. V lost 4 bases, J lost 3 bases, and 7 bases stayed unmatched. This chain's CDR3 is CASSSRGQGLNQPQHF. In DNA, the CDR3 is TGTGCCAGCAGCTCAAGGGGACAGGGACTCAATCAGCCCCAGCATTTT.

The gene calls are TRBV9 and TRBJ2-1; D is ambiguous. This CDR3 is built from 14 residues. V lost 0 bases, J lost 2 bases, and 6 bases lay in between. CDR1 and CDR2 from the germline V gene are SGDLS and YYNGEE. CDR3 bases: TGTGCCAGCAGCGTAGCTGGAGCCTACAATGAGCAGTTCTTC. Protein product: CASSVAGAYNEQFF.

The rearrangement uses TRBV7-8 and TRBJ1-1; D is possibly TRBD1 (5 bases). The V end was cut by 5 bases, the J end by 4 bases, with 17 bases between. Germline assignment: CDR1 SGHVS and CDR2 FQNEAQ. This CDR3 has 15 amino acids. CDR3 protein: CASSLNTGGGTEAFF. In nucleotides, the CDR3 is TGTGCCAGCAGCCTAAACACGGGGGGGGGCACTGAAGCTTTCTTT.

The genes are TRBV5-4 and TRBJ2-5; D is uncertain. There are 13 residues in the CDR3. Per germline, CDR1 SGHNT and CDR2 YYREEE (reference sequence). V lost 4 bases to trimming and J lost 5 bases, with 12 bases between them. The CDR3 region has the DNA TGTGCCAGCAGCCCCGACCGACTTGAGACCCAGTACTTC. It specifies CASSPDRLETQYF.

The V and J genes are TRBV30 and TRBJ2-3, with TRBD1 matching 11 bases. There are 15 residues in the CDR3. Per germline, CDR1 GTSNPN and CDR2 SVGIG (reference sequence). V gave up 0 bases and J gave up 3 bases; unmatched junction bases: 2. CDR3 amino acids: CAWSVGQGATDTQYF. Here the CDR3 DNA reads TGTGCCTGGAGTGTAGGACAGGGGGCAACAGATACGCAGTATTTT.

The chain employs TRBV3-1 (or the pseudogene TRBV3-2) and TRBJ2-7; D remains unclear. Per the germline V gene, CDR1 is LGHDT and CDR2 is YNNKEL (reference sequence). The CDR3 totals 12 residues. Trimming took off 4 bases at V and 6 bases at J, with 10 bases between the two ends. The CDR3 coding sequence is TGTGCCAGCAGCCTCAGTAGCCGCGAGCAGTACTTC. Protein sequence: CASSLSSREQYF.

The V and J genes are TRBV5-4 and TRBJ1-6; D may be TRBD1 (5 bases). The CDR3 covers 15 residues. From germline, CDR1 is SGHNT and CDR2 YYREEE (reference sequence). The V and J ends lost 0 bases and 8 bases respectively, with 12 bases between them. This chain's CDR3 is CASSLVSGRDSPLHF. CDR3 DNA: TGTGCCAGCAGCTTGGTGTCGGGCAGGGATTCACCCCTCCACTTT.